This T cell receptor beta chain derives from a study of CD8 T cells in Susac syndrome. Reverse transcription of about 0.5 to 1 ug RNA used random hexamers. Multiplex PCR with immunoSEQ amplified the TCR beta CDR3 across 54 Vbeta and 13 Jbeta. One entry per CDR3 protein, called by TCRdb with MiXCR from the immunoSEQ multiplex PCR reads. The sample yields about 300,000 distinct CDR3 sequences, over 75% seen once. V lost 4 bases and J lost 9, with 13 bases in between. Germline V gene lookup returns CDR1 MDHEN and CDR2 SYDVKM. This CDR3 has 14 amino acids. Input material: CD8+ T cells from PBMCs. The chain has TRBV28 and TRBJ1-6; D gene unclear. The sequence derives from a human donor with multiple sclerosis. Here the CDR3 DNA reads TGTGCCAGCAGTTCCAGCTCCCCAGCTTCACCCCTCCACTTT. It codes for CASSSSSPASPLHF.